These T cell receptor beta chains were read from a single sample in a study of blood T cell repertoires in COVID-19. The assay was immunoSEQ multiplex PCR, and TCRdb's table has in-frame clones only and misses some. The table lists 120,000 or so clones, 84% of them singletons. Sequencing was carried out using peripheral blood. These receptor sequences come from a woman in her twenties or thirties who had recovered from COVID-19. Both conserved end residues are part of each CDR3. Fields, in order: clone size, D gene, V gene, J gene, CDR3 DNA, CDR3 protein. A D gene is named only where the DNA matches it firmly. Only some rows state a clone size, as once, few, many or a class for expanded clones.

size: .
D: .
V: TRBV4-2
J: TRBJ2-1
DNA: TGTGCCAGCAGCCCAAGAATAGGGGGTACGGGGAGAAACAATGAGCAGTTCTTC
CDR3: CASSPRIGGTGRNNEQFF

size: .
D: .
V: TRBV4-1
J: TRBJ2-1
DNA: TGCGCCAGCAGCCAAGAATCCGAGAAGCACGGGTACAATGAGCAGTTCTTC
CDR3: CASSQESEKHGYNEQFF

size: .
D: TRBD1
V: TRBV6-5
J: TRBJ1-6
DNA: TGTGCCAGCAGTTACGGGACAGGGTTCGGTTCACCCCTCCACTTT
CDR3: CASSYGTGFGSPLHF

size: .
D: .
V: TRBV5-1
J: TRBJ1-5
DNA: TGCGCCAGCAGCTTGGATGCAGGAAGCAATCAGCCCCAGCATTTT
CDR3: CASSLDAGSNQPQHF

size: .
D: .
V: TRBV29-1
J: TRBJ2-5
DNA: TGCAGCGTTGAAGCCGGACTTCAAGAGACCCAGTACTTC
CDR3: CSVEAGLQETQYF

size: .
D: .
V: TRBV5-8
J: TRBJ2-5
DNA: TGTGCCAGCAGCCTGCCTGGGGACCTGGGGGGACAAGAGACCCAGTACTTC
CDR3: CASSLPGDLGGQETQYF

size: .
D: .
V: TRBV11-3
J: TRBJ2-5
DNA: TGTGCCAGCAGCTTGGGGGAGGCGGAGACCCAGTACTTC
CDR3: CASSLGEAETQYF

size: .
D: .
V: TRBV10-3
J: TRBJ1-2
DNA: TGTGCCATCAGCCCCTCGGGAGTATATGGCTACACCTTC
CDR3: CAISPSGVYGYTF

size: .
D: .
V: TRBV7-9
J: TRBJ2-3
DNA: TGTGCCAGCAGCCCCGGACAGAACCTGTTCACAGATACGCAGTATTTT
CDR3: CASSPGQNLFTDTQYF

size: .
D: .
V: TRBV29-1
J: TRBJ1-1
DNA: TGCAGCGTTGAAGATCTTTCTCGGCGGGGCACTGAAGCTTTCTTT
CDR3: CSVEDLSRRGTEAFF

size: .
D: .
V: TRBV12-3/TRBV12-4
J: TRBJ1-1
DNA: TGTGCCAGCAGTTTCGGCACTGAAGCTTTCTTT
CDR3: CASSFGTEAFF

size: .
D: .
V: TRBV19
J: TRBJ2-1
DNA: TGTGCCAGTAGTACTCGAACAGGGTACAATGAGCAGTTCTTC
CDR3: CASSTRTGYNEQFF

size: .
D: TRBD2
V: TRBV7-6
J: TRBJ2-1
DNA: TGTGCCAGCAGCTTAGAGGCGGGAGGGCCCGATGAGCAGTTCTTC
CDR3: CASSLEAGGPDEQFF

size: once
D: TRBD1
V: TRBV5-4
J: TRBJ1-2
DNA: TGTGCCAGCAGTAAGGACAGGTTCTACGGCTACACCTTC
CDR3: CASSKDRFYGYTF

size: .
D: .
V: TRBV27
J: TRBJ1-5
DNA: TGTGCCAGCAGTTCCCTCTATGACAGCGCTAGTGTGGGCAATCAGCCCCAGCATTTT
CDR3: CASSSLYDSASVGNQPQHF

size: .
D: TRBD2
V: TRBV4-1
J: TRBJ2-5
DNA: TGCGCCAGCAGCCAAGCTAGCGGGAGGTTCTGGCAAGAGACCCAGTACTTC
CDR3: CASSQASGRFWQETQYF

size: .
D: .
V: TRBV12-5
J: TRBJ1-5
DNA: TGTGCTAGTGGTTTGGCCATCAGGGATAGCAATCAGCCCCAGCATTTT
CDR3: CASGLAIRDSNQPQHF

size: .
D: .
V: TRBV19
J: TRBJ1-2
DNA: TGTGCCAGTAGTATAGCCCATGGAGGTTCTGGCTACACCTTC
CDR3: CASSIAHGGSGYTF

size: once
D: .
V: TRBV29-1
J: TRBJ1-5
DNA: TGCAGCGTAAAACAGGGTAGCAATCAGCCCCAGCATTTT
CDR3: CSVKQGSNQPQHF

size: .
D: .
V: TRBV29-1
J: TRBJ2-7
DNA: TGCAGCGTTGCGCGGCAGGGGGGCGAGCAGTACTTC
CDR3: CSVARQGGEQYF

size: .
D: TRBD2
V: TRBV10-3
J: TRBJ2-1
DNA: TGTGCCATCAGTGGCTCTTCCGGGACTAGCGGGGGGGCACTCTACAATGAGCAGTTCTTC
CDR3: CAISGSSGTSGGALYNEQFF

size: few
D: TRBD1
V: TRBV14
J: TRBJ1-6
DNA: TGTGCCAGCAGCTTAAGGGGGCAAGGGAATTCACCCCTCCACTTT
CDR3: CASSLRGQGNSPLHF

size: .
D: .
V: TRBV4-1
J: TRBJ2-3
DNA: TGCGCCAGCAGCCAAGCCGCAGGCACAGATACGCAGTATTTT
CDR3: CASSQAAGTDTQYF

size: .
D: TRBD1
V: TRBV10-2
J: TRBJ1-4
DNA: TGCGCCAGCAGGGACCTGGACAGGGGGCCTGAAAAACTGTTTTTT
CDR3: CASRDLDRGPEKLFF

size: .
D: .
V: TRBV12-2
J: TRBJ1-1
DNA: TGTGCAAGTCGCTTAGCGGCAAGGGGAAGGGCTTTCTTT
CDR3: CASRLAARGRAFF

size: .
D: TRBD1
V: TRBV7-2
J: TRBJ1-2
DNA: TGTGCCAGCAGCGCCTCCAGGGGGTCCCTCTATGGCTACACCTTC
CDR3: CASSASRGSLYGYTF

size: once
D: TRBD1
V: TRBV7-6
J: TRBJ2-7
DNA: TGTGCCAGCAGCCCGGGGACAGGAGGGTTGGTTCGCGAGCAGTACTTC
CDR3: CASSPGTGGLVREQYF

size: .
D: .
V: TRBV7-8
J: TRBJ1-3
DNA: TGTGCCAGCAGCTTGAGCCCGGGTTCCACCATATATTTT
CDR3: CASSLSPGSTIYF

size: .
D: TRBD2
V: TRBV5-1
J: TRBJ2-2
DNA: TGCGCCAGCAGCGAATCTAGCGGGACCGGGGAGCTGTTTTTT
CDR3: CASSESSGTGELFF

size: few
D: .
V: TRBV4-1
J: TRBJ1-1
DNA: TGCGCCAGCAGCCAAGCCTGGCCTGAGAACACTGAAGCTTTCTTT
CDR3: CASSQAWPENTEAFF

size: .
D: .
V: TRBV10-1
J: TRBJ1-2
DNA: TGCGCCAGCAGCCCCGGCAGGGACTATGGCTACACCTTC
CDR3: CASSPGRDYGYTF

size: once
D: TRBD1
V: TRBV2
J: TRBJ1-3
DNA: TGTGCCAGCAGTCCCACAGGGGTCTCTGGAAACACCATATATTTT
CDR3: CASSPTGVSGNTIYF

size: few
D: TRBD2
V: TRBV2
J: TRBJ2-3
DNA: TGTGCCAGCAGTGACTTGCGGGAGTACGGTACGCAGTATTTT
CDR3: CASSDLREYGTQYF

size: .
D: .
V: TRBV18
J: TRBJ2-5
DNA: TGTGCCAGCTCACCAGATCCGGGGGATAGAGAGACCCAGTACTTC
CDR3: CASSPDPGDRETQYF

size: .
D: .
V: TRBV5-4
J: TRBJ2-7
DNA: TGTGCCAGCAGCTTGGAAGGCGCGGGGCATGGGATGGGGGAGCAGTACTTC
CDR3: CASSLEGAGHGMGEQYF

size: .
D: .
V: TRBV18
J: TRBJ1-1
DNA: TGTGCCAGCTCACCTCCACAGGGATTCACTGAAGCTTTCTTT
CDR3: CASSPPQGFTEAFF

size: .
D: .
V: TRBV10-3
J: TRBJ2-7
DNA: TGTGCCATCAGTGGGAGCTCCTACGAGCAGTACTTC
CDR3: CAISGSSYEQYF

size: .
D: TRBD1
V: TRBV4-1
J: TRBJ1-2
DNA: TGCGCCAGCAGCCAAACCCCCGGGACAGGACTAAATGGCTACACCTTC
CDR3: CASSQTPGTGLNGYTF

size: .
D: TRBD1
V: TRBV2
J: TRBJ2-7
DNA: TGTGCCAGAATTATACAGGGGTGGATTCTCCACGAGCAGTACTTC
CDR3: CARIIQGWILHEQYF

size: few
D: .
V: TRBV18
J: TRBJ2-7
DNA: TGTGCCAGCTCACCGGGCCGGGAAGCTTACGAGCAGTACTTC
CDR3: CASSPGREAYEQYF

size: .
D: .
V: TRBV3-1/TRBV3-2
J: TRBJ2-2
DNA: TGTGCCAGCAGCCAAGGCAGACAGTCCGGGGAGCTGTTTTTT
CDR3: CASSQGRQSGELFF

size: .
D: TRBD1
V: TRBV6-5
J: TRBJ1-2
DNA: TGTGCCAGCAGCCCGGACAGGGGTTATGGCTACACCTTC
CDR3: CASSPDRGYGYTF

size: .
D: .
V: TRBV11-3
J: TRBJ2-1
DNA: TGTGCCAGCAGCCTAGGGGACAACAATGAGCAGTTCTTC
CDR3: CASSLGDNNEQFF

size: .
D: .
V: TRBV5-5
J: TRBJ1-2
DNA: TGTGCCAGCAGCTTGGCCACAGTTCATATGCGGACAACTACGCGTGGCTACACCTTC
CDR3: CASSLATVHMRTTTRGYTF

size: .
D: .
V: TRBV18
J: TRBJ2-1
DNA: TGTGCCAGCTCACCACCGAGTTTGGCGGGGATGGGCAATGAGCAGTTCTTC
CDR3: CASSPPSLAGMGNEQFF

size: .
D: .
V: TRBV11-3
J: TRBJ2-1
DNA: TGTGCCAGCAGCTTAACCGGTAGGGGAGGTTACAATGAGCAGTTCTTC
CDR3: CASSLTGRGGYNEQFF

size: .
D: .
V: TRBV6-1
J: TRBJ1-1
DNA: TGTGCCAGCAGTGAAGCGCTTCAGGGGAGAACTGAAGCTTTCTTT
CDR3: CASSEALQGRTEAFF

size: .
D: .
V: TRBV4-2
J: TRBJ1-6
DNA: TGTGCCAGCAGCCAAGGCGAGAATAATTCACCCCTCCACTTT
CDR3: CASSQGENNSPLHF

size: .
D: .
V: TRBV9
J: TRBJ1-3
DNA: TGTGCCAGCAGCCTAGGTCGGTCGCGGAACTCTGGAAACACCATATATTTT
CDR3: CASSLGRSRNSGNTIYF

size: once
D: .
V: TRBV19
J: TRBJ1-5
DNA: TGTGCCAGTACCTCATTCGCCGTGGACAGCGGCAATCAGCCCCAGCATTTT
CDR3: CASTSFAVDSGNQPQHF

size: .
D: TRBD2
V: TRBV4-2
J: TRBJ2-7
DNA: TGTGCCAGCAGCCAAGAGGAGACTAGCGGCTACGAGCAGTACTTC
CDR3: CASSQEETSGYEQYF

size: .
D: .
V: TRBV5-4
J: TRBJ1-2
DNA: TGTGCCAGCAGCCCAACCCAGGGATTAGGATATGGCTACACCTTC
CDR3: CASSPTQGLGYGYTF

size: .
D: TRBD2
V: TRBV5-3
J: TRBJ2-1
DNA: TGTGCCAGAAGCTTGGTTGCTAGCGGGGGGCTCAGGGGTTCGGGCCCCTACAATGAGCAGTTCTTC
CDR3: CARSLVASGGLRGSGPYNEQFF

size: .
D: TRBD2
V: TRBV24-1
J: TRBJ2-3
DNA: TGTGCCACCAGTGATCCCGGGACTAGCGCACCAGATACGCAGTATTTT
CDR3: CATSDPGTSAPDTQYF

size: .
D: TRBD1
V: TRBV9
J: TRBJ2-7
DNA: TGTGCCAGCAGCTTCGGACAGGCCAAGGCCTACGAGCAGTACTTC
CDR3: CASSFGQAKAYEQYF

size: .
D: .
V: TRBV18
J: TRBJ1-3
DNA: TGTGCCAGCTCACCACAGCAAGGGGATTCCGGAAACACCATATATTTT
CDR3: CASSPQQGDSGNTIYF

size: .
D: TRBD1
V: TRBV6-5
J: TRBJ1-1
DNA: TGTGCCAGCAGTCGACAGGGGAACACTGAAGCTTTCTTT
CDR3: CASSRQGNTEAFF

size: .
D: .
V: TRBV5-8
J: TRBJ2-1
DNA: TGTGCCAGCAGCTTAATGTTTCTAGCAAGGGAGCAGTTCTTC
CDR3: CASSLMFLAREQFF

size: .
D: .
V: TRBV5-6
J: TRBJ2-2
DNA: TGTGCCAGCAGCTTCGTCCTCACCGGGGAGCTGTTTTTT
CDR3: CASSFVLTGELFF

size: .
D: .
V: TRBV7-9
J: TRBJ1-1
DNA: TGTGCCAGCAGCTTAGATCTTCCAGGCTCCAGGGCTTTCTTT
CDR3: CASSLDLPGSRAFF